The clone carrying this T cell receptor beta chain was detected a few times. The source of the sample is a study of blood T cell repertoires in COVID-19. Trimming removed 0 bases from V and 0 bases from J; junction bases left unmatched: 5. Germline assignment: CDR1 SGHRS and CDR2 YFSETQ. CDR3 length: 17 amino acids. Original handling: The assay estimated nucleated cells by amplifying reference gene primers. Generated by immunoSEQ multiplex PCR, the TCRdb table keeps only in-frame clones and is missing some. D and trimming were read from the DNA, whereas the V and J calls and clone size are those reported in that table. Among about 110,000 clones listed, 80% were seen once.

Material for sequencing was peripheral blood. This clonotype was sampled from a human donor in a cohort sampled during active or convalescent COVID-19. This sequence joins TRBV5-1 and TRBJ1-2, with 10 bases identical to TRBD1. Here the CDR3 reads CASSLGTGGIPNYGYTF. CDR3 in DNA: TGCGCCAGCAGCTTGGGGACAGGGGGTATTCCTAACTATGGCTACACCTTC.